Listed below are T cell receptor beta chains from one sample, sequenced in a study of blood T cells in healthy people across ages. TCRdb fed the 5' RACE reads into MiXCR, producing one record per CDR3 protein. Seen here are 600,000 or so distinct CDR3 sequences, approximately 30% observed once, and the top ten hold approximately 14%. The sample taken for sequencing was blood. The source is a woman aged 80 or older in good health. CDR3s include the opening cysteine and the closing phenylalanine or tryptophan. The D gene is left open where the match is weak. Clone size is not always given. Where it is, it says once, few, many or a class for expanded clones.

size: -; J: TRBJ1-5; length: 17; D: TRBD1; V: TRBV20-1; CDR3: CSARDKPGQGVFQPQHF; DNA: TGCAGTGCTAGAGATAAACCCGGTCAGGGGGTCTTCCAGCCCCAGCATTTT
size: -; J: TRBJ2-7; length: 14; D: TRBD1; V: TRBV3-1; CDR3: CASSHPGQPYEQYF; DNA: TGTGCCAGCAGTCATCCGGGACAGCCATACGAGCAGTACTTC
size: -; J: TRBJ2-1; length: 15; D: -; V: TRBV27; CDR3: CASSLSQGGRNEQFF; DNA: TGTGCCAGCAGTTTATCCCAGGGGGGACGCAATGAGCAGTTCTTC
size: -; J: TRBJ2-7; length: 13; D: TRBD1; V: TRBV20-1; CDR3: CSAGRTGGRAQYF; DNA: TGCAGTGCTGGACGGACAGGGGGTCGAGCGCAGTACTTC
size: -; J: TRBJ2-7; length: 15; D: -; V: TRBV5-1; CDR3: CASSLGGTAYNEQYF; DNA: TGTGCCAGCAGCTTAGGAGGCACAGCCTACAATGAGCAGTACTTC
size: once; J: TRBJ2-1; length: 15; D: -; V: TRBV7-9; CDR3: CASSLSGSGLDEQFF; DNA: TGTGCCAGCAGCCTTTCAGGGTCAGGGCTGGATGAGCAGTTCTTC
size: once; J: TRBJ1-2; length: 15; D: -; V: TRBV5-1; CDR3: CASSFVGEGEYGYTF; DNA: TGCGCCAGCAGTTTTGTCGGTGAGGGGGAGTATGGCTACACCTTC
size: few; J: TRBJ2-7; length: 15; D: TRBD1; V: TRBV5-1; CDR3: CASTLPGTATGEQYF; DNA: TGCGCCAGCACCCTTCCCGGGACAGCGACCGGCGAGCAGTACTTC
size: -; J: TRBJ2-3; length: 16; D: TRBD1; V: TRBV7-2; CDR3: CASSLVRQGGTDTQYF; DNA: TGTGCCAGCAGCTTAGTCAGGCAGGGGGGCACAGATACGCAGTATTTT
size: many; J: TRBJ2-3; length: 17; D: TRBD2; V: TRBV6-2/TRBV6-3; CDR3: CASSPPGLAGTTDTQYF; DNA: TGTGCCAGCAGCCCTCCCGGGCTAGCGGGGACCACAGATACGCAGTATTTT
size: -; J: TRBJ1-1; length: 13; D: TRBD1; V: TRBV29-1; CDR3: CSVRATGGTEAFF; DNA: TGCAGCGTACGGGCAACAGGGGGAACTGAAGCTTTCTTT
size: -; J: TRBJ2-3; length: 17; D: -; V: TRBV20-1; CDR3: CSARGGNWRPKKDTQYF; DNA: TGCAGTGCTAGAGGAGGGAACTGGCGCCCAAAAAAGGATACGCAGTATTTT
size: -; J: TRBJ1-5; length: 13; D: TRBD1; V: TRBV20-1; CDR3: CSARQGANQPQHF; DNA: TGCAGTGCTAGACAGGGGGCGAATCAGCCCCAGCATTTT
size: many; J: TRBJ2-3; length: 14; D: -; V: TRBV29-1; CDR3: CSVEGVGSTDTQYF; DNA: TGCAGCGTTGAAGGTGTCGGGAGCACAGATACGCAGTATTTT
size: -; J: TRBJ1-2; length: 16; D: TRBD1; V: TRBV5-1; CDR3: CASSLVSGGENAGYTF; DNA: TGCGCCAGCAGCTTGGTGTCAGGGGGGGAGAACGCTGGCTACACCTTC
size: many; J: TRBJ2-3; length: 14; D: TRBD2; V: TRBV6-2/TRBV6-3; CDR3: CASSILAGDDTQYF; DNA: TGTGCCAGCAGTATACTAGCGGGGGATGATACGCAGTATTTT
size: -; J: TRBJ2-6; length: 15; D: -; V: TRBV13; CDR3: CASSDWDGPANVLTF; DNA: TGTGCCAGCAGCGACTGGGACGGTCCCGCAAACGTCCTGACTTTC
size: -; J: TRBJ1-2; length: 14; D: -; V: TRBV6-1; CDR3: CASSRTDANYGYIF; DNA: TGTGCCAGCAGTCGAACGGATGCTAACTATGGCTACATCTTC
size: many; J: TRBJ2-6; length: 14; D: -; V: TRBV11-2; CDR3: CASEGRSGANVLTF; DNA: TGTGCCAGCGAGGGGCGCTCTGGGGCCAACGTCCTGACTTTC
size: many; J: TRBJ2-7; length: 14; D: -; V: TRBV6-1; CDR3: CASRETGTRYEQYF; DNA: TGTGCCAGCAGGGAAACGGGTACGAGGTACGAGCAGTACTTC
size: -; J: TRBJ2-7; length: 13; D: -; V: TRBV29-1; CDR3: CSVEYRTGYEQYF; DNA: TGCAGCGTTGAATACCGAACGGGCTACGAGCAGTACTTC
size: few; J: TRBJ1-1; length: 17; D: TRBD1; V: TRBV18; CDR3: CASSPPGTGLLNTEAFF; DNA: TGTGCCAGCTCACCACCCGGGACAGGTCTCCTGAACACTGAAGCTTTCTTT
size: many; J: TRBJ1-1; length: 15; D: TRBD1; V: TRBV4-1; CDR3: CASSQGQGLNTEAFF; DNA: TGCGCCAGCTCCCAGGGACAGGGTCTGAACACTGAAGCTTTCTTT
size: -; J: TRBJ1-1; length: 13; D: -; V: TRBV25-1; CDR3: CASSERATTEAFF; DNA: TGTGCCAGCAGTGAAAGGGCCACAACTGAAGCTTTCTTT
size: many; J: TRBJ2-5; length: 17; D: TRBD2; V: TRBV6-2/TRBV6-3; CDR3: CASSYDFGLAGRETQYF; DNA: TGTGCCAGCAGTTACGATTTCGGACTAGCGGGGAGAGAGACCCAGTACTTC
size: many; J: TRBJ1-5; length: 14; D: -; V: TRBV7-2; CDR3: CASSRHRVGQPQHF; DNA: TGTGCCAGCAGCCGACATAGGGTTGGACAGCCCCAGCATTTT
size: many; J: TRBJ2-5; length: 10; D: -; V: TRBV20-1; CDR3: CSAGVDTQYF; DNA: TGCAGTGCTGGGGTGGATACCCAGTACTTC
size: many; J: TRBJ2-3; length: 14; D: -; V: TRBV7-2; CDR3: CASSLGASSDTQYF; DNA: TGTGCCAGCAGCTTAGGGGCTAGCTCAGATACGCAGTATTTT
size: many; J: TRBJ2-3; length: 17; D: -; V: TRBV7-2; CDR3: CASSLVPAGASTDTQYF; DNA: TGTGCCAGCAGCTTAGTCCCCGCGGGGGCCAGCACAGATACGCAGTATTTT
size: -; J: TRBJ1-5; length: 16; D: -; V: TRBV20-1; CDR3: CSAIRGAGDSNQPQHF; DNA: TGCAGTGCCATACGCGGGGCGGGGGATAGCAATCAGCCCCAGCATTTT
size: many; J: TRBJ2-5; length: 15; D: -; V: TRBV5-1; CDR3: CASSFSGSPQETQYF; DNA: TGCGCCAGCAGCTTCTCGGGGTCTCCCCAAGAGACCCAGTACTTC
size: -; J: TRBJ1-1; length: 10; D: -; V: TRBV7-9; CDR3: CASNGGTAFF; DNA: TGTGCCAGCAATGGGGGCACGGCTTTCTTT
size: many; J: TRBJ2-7; length: 14; D: -; V: TRBV20-1; CDR3: CSASLGGAGYEQYF; DNA: TGCAGTGCCTCCTTGGGGGGGGCGGGCTACGAGCAGTACTTC